The present TCR beta chain was sequenced within a study of vaccination and CD4 T cells after COVID-19. Background on the study: Median time from COVID diagnosis to post-COVID sampling was 101 days (35 to 161).

At the Johns Hopkins FTIC core, DNA taken from cultured CD4+ T cells was sequenced by way of the Oncomine TCR Beta short-read assay. The authors extracted genomic DNA from cultured CD4+ T cells. From the PCR reads, TCRdb called clonotypes with MiXCR, one entry per CDR3 protein. The table has some 16,000 distinct CDR3 sequences, about 75% seen once; the top ten hold around 9.9%. The CDR3 is made up of 11 amino acids. The germline gives CDR1 LNHDA, CDR2 SQIVND (reference sequence). V lost 3 bases to trimming and J lost 3 bases, with 3 bases between them. The treatment here: approximately nine-day PBMC culture with coronavirus spike peptide pools or control peptides (ViraFEST assay). The authors replaced half the medium with fresh IL-2 medium on days 3 and 7. As regards this clonotype: What it binds is not known.

The specimen comprised CD4+ T cells from blood, cultured in vitro, sampled after SARS-CoV-2 vaccination. The V call is TRBV19, the J call TRBJ2-7; no reliable D call. The clonotype originates from a human donor who received a COVID-19 vaccine. This chain's CDR3 is CASSIGYEQYF. In nucleotides, the CDR3 is TGTGCCAGTAGTATCGGCTACGAGCAGTACTTC.